This TCR beta chain was documented in a study of OX40 agonist ivuxolimab in advanced cancers. Study-wide context: Ivuxolimab is a fully human IgG2 antibody that activates OX40 (CD134). Patients treated during dose escalation were battling hepatocellular carcinoma, melanoma, renal cell or head and neck cancer.

Study results and caveats: Relative to CD4+ cells, CD8+ T cells on average had more expanded clones. Partial responders at 0.1-3.0 mg/kg had among the lowest clonal expansion.

A word on this clone: The antigen remains unidentified.

Measured with immunoSEQ multiplex PCR; TCRdb has only the in-frame clones, and not every one. Seen here are about 48,000 clones, roughly 81% observed once, and the top ten hold around 9%. This clonotype was sampled from an adult with an advanced solid tumor such as melanoma, head and neck, liver or kidney cancer. Here the sequenced sample was CD4+ or CD8+ T cells sorted from blood, taken in a trial of the OX40 agonist ivuxolimab.

CDR3 DNA: TGTGCCAGCAGAGCCCGCTTGGGCCCGACAGATACGCAGTATTTT. Protein sequence: CASRARLGPTDTQYF. The V call is TRBV7-9, the J call TRBJ2-3; D unclear. The CDR3 sequence is 15 residues long. V was shortened by 6 bases and J by 3 bases, with 16 bases between the two germline ends. Per the germline V gene, CDR1 is SEHNR and CDR2 is FQNEAQ (reference sequence).